Given below is one TCR beta chain in context. Other DNA variants within this sample encode the same CDR3. As processed by the authors: Estimation of nucleated cell counts relied on the amplification of reference gene primers. The repertoire was sequenced with immunoSEQ multiplex PCR; TCRdb's copy has only in-frame clones and lacks some. V, J and clone size were drawn from that table, and D and trimming were deduced from the DNA. The sample includes approximately 450,000 clones, about 85% seen only once; the top ten take approximately 2%. This record belongs to a study of blood T cell repertoires in COVID-19. In germline, CDR1 is SGHTA, CDR2 FQGNSA. The CDR3 sequence is 14 residues long. Trimming removed 1 base from V and 5 bases from J, with 8 bases in between.

What was sequenced was PBMCs or T cells enriched from blood (not recorded which). The V and J genes are TRBV7-2 and TRBJ2-2; a possible D gene is TRBD2 (6 bases). The TCR originated in a woman between 18 and 30 years old with acute COVID-19. CDR3 region: CASSLGGGTGELFF. DNA for the CDR3: TGTGCCAGCAGCTTAGGTGGGGGGACCGGGGAGCTGTTTTTT.